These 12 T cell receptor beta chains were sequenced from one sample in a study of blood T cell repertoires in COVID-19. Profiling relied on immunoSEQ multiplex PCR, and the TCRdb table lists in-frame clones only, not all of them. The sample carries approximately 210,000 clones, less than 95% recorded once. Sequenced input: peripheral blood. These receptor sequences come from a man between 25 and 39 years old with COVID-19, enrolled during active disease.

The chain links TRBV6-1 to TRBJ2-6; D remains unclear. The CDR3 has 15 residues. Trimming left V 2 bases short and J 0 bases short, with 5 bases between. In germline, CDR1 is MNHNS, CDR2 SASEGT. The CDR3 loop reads CASSEQYSGANVLTF. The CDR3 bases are TGTGCCAGCAGTGAACAGTACTCTGGGGCCAACGTCCTGACTTTC.

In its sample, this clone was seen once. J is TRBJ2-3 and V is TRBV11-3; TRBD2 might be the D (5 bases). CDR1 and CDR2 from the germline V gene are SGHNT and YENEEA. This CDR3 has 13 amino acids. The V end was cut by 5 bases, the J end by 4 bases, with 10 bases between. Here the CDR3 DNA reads TGTGCCAGCAGCCGTGGGAGCCCAGATACGCAGTATTTT. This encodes CASSRGSPDTQYF.

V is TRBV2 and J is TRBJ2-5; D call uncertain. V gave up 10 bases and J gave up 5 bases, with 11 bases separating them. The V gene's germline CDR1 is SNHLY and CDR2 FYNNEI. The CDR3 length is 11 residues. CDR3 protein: CATSPRETQYF. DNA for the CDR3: TGTGCCACCTCTCCACGGGAGACCCAGTACTTC.

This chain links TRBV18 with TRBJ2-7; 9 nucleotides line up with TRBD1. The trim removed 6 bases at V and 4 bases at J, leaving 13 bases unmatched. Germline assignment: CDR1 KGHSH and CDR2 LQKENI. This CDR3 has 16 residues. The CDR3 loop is CASSSLAGTGKYEQYF. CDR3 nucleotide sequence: TGTGCCAGCTCCAGTCTCGCCGGGACAGGGAAATACGAGCAGTACTTC.

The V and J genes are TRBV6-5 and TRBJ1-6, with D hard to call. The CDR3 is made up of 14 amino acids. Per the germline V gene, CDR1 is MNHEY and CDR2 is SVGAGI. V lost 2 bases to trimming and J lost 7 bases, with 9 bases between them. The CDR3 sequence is CASSYPRKNSPLHF. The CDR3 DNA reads TGTGCCAGCAGTTACCCGAGGAAAAATTCACCCCTCCACTTT.

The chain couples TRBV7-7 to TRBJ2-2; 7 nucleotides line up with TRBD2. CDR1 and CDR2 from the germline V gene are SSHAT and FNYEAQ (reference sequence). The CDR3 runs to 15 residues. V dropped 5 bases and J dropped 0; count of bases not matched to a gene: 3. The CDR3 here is CASSLRGANTGELFF. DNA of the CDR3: TGTGCCAGCAGCCTACGGGGGGCGAACACCGGGGAGCTGTTTTTT. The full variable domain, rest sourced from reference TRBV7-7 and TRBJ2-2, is GAGVSQSPRYKVTKRGQDVTLRCDPISSHATLYWYQQALGQGPEFLTYFNYEAQPDKSGLPSDRFSAERPEGSISTLTIQRTEQRDSAMYRCASSLRGANTGELFFGEGSRLTVL.

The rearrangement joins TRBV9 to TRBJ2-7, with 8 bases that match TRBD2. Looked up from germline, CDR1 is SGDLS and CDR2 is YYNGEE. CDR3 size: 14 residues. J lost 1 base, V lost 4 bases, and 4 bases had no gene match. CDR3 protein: CASSLTGGSYEQYF. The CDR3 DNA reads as TGTGCCAGCAGCCTAACGGGGGGGTCCTACGAGCAGTACTTC.

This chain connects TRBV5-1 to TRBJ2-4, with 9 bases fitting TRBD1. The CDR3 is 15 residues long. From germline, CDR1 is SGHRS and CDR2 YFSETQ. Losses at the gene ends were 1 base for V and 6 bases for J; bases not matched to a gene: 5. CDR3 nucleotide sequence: TGCGCCAGCAGCTTGCTATTGGGACAGGGAAACATTCAGTACTTC. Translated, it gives CASSLLLGQGNIQYF.

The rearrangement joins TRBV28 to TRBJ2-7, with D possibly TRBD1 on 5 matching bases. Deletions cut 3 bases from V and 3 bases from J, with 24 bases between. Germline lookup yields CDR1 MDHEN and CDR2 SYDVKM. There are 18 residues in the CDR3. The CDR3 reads CASSFLRDRGPRIYEQYF. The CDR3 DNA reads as TGTGCCAGCAGTTTCCTCAGGGATCGAGGCCCTCGTATCTACGAGCAGTACTTC.

The CDR3 reads CASSQGRASSYEQYF. Here the CDR3 DNA reads TGTGCCAGCAGCCAAGGGCGAGCGAGCTCCTACGAGCAGTACTTC. The V gene is TRBV3-1 (or the pseudogene TRBV3-2), the J gene TRBJ2-7; D ambiguous. With 1 base removed from V and 0 bases from J, the gap between germline ends came to 10 bases. Germline-derived CDR1 and CDR2 are LGHDT and YNNKEL (reference sequence). The CDR3 is 15 residues long.

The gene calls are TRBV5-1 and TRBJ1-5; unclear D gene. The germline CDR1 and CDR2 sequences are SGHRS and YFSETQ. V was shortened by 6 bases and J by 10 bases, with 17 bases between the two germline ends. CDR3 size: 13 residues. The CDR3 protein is CASTPKPGDPQHF. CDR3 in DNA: TGCGCCAGCACCCCCAAGCCGGGTGATCCCCAGCATTTT.

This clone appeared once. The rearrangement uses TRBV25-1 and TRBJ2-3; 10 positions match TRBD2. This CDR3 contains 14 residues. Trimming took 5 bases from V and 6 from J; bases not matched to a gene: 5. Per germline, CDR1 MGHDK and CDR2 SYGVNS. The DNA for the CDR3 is TGTGCCAGCAGTCAGCGGGGGGGCAGGGATACGCAGTATTTT. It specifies CASSQRGGRDTQYF.